This T cell receptor beta chain was sequenced during a study of T cells expressing NK-cell markers. At the level of the study: With respect to HCMV, seven of the eight sequenced donors were seropositive, and one was seronegative.

The CDR3 sequence is 14 residues long. Germline CDR1 reads SGHAT; CDR2 reads FQDESV (reference sequence). A note on this clonotype: Its target is not known.

Study-wide results and caveats: The CD3+CD56-NKG2C+ fraction of a handful of donors was likewise dominated by these clonotypes.

Researchers built TCR beta cDNA using 5'RACE template switching with UMIs. Using the 5' RACE reads, TCRdb records one entry per CDR3 protein without DNA. The table for this sample gives under 200,000 distinct CDR3 sequences. The origin of this receptor is a woman aged 18 to 75 in good health. The chain has TRBV11-1 and TRBJ2-7; TCRdb lists TRBD2, though no DNA is available to test this call. The sequenced sample consisted of blood T cells: a sorted CD56 or NKG2C T cell subset, CD4+ or CD8+ T cells, or bulk PBMC T cells (not recorded which). This chain's CDR3 is CASSLAPREYEQYF.